What follows describes a single TCR beta chain. Germline V gene data show CDR1 as SNHLY and CDR2 as FYNNEI. CDR3 length: 12 residues. Trimming took off 9 bases at V and 1 base at J, with 9 bases between the two ends. These data are taken from a study of cytomegalovirus exposure and HLA in healthy donors. It was with 60 Vbeta and 13 Jbeta primers that the PCR ran. TCRdb keeps only in-frame clones here, not all; method: immunoSEQ multiplex PCR. Altogether 150,000 to 200,000 clones are present, 60% to 80% being singletons, with the ten largest covering roughly 5.8%. V usage is TRBV2 and J usage is TRBJ1-1, with a weak D call TRBD1 (5 bases). The TCR sequence derives from a man aged 35-49 years in good health and CMV-seropositive. Input material: PBMCs. This chain's CDR3 is CARGTGNTEAFF. The CDR3 DNA follows: TGTGCCAGGGGGACTGGGAACACTGAAGCTTTCTTT.